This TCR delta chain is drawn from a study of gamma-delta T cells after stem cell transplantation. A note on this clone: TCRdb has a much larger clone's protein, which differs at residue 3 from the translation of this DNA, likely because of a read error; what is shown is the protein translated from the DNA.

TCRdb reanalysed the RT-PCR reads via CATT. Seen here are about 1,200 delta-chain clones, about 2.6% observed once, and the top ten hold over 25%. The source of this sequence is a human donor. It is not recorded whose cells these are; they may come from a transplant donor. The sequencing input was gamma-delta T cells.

The CDR3 sequence: CASDTVLGEPTYTDKLIF. CDR3 bases: TGTGCCTCTGACACCGTCCTGGGGGAACCCACGTACACCGATAAACTCATCTTT. This sequence joins TRDV2 and TRDJ1, with TRDD3 matching over 8 bases. Germline CDR1 and CDR2: GEAIGNYY and EKD. The CDR3 length is 18 residues.